Below, 20 T cell receptor beta chains from the same sample are listed, as sequenced in a study of blood T cell repertoires in COVID-19. Sequencing used immunoSEQ multiplex PCR; TCRdb keeps in-frame clones, though not all of them. The sample has about 210,000 clones, approximately 85% seen once. The sequenced sample consisted of peripheral blood. Source of these receptors: a woman between 65 and 79 years old with COVID-19, enrolled during active disease.

The CDR3 reads CATSRDLYGNTIYF. The CDR3 DNA is TGTGCCACCAGCAGAGATCTCTACGGAAACACCATATATTTT. The chain links TRBV15 to TRBJ1-3; unclear D gene. The CDR3 runs to 14 residues. Germline CDR1 and CDR2: LNHNV and YYDKDF (reference sequence). Trimming shortened V by 0 bases and J by 4 bases, and 7 bases separated the two germline ends.

V usage is TRBV5-1 and J usage is TRBJ2-1; 8 nucleotides line up with TRBD1. The junction had 5 bases not matched to a gene; V was cut back by 4 bases and J by 2 bases. The CDR3 contains 15 residues. Germline loops: CDR1 SGHRS, CDR2 YFSETQ. The chain's CDR3 is CASSGGQGPYNEQFF. The CDR3, as DNA: TGCGCCAGCAGCGGCGGACAGGGCCCCTACAATGAGCAGTTCTTC.

This clone was observed once. This CDR3 is CASSLVATSTGELFF. CDR3 in DNA: TGTGCCAGCAGCCTTGTTGCAACAAGCACCGGGGAGCTGTTTTTT. The chain carries TRBV14 and TRBJ2-2; no clear D. The CDR3 is 15 residues long. Trimming pared 4 bases from V and 4 bases from J, leaving 13 bases between. CDR1 and CDR2 (germline): SGHDN, FVKESK.

This chain links TRBV5-5 with TRBJ2-4; unclear D gene. This CDR3 is 16 amino acids long. Trimming cost V 2 bases and J 0 bases, with 12 bases left between them. Germline V gene sequence: CDR1 SGHKS, CDR2 YYEKEE (reference sequence). CDR3 nucleotides: TGTGCCAGCAGCTTAAATCCCGCGAGAGCCAAAAACATTCAGTACTTC. As protein: CASSLNPARAKNIQYF.

The chain joins TRBV4-3 to TRBJ2-7, with 10 bases identical to TRBD1. This CDR3 is 14 amino acids long. Per germline, CDR1 LGHNA and CDR2 YSLEER. The trim removed 3 bases at V and 4 bases at J, leaving 3 bases unmatched. In nucleotides, the CDR3 is TGCGCCAGCAGCCACGGGACAGGGGAGTACGAGCAGTACTTC. Amino acid sequence: CASSHGTGEYEQYF.

This chain joins TRBV9 and TRBJ1-1; no definite D call. This CDR3 is 13 amino acids long. Trimming removed 1 base from V and 5 bases from J, with 9 bases in between. From germline, CDR1 is SGDLS and CDR2 YYNGEE. The CDR3 loop is CASSVLSETEAFF. CDR3 DNA: TGTGCCAGCAGCGTATTGAGCGAGACTGAAGCTTTCTTT.

The chain is built from TRBV3-1 (or the pseudogene TRBV3-2) and TRBJ2-2; 7 nucleotides align to TRBD1. Germline loops: CDR1 LGHDT, CDR2 YNNKEL (reference sequence). The CDR3 runs to 14 residues. Trimming at V came to 4 bases and at J to 5 bases, leaving 4 bases not matched to a gene. This CDR3 reads CASSLGQLTGELFF. As DNA, the CDR3 is TGTGCCAGCAGCCTGGGACAGTTGACCGGGGAGCTGTTTTTT.

This clone was counted a single time. J is TRBJ2-1 and V is TRBV9; 7 bases line up with TRBD2. The length of the CDR3 is 17 residues. V trimming: 0 bases; J trimming: 7 bases; junction bases outside the gene matches: 13. Germline CDR1 SGDLS, CDR2 YYNGEE. The CDR3: CASSVGVGGGPGNEQFF. The CDR3 nucleotides read TGTGCCAGCAGCGTAGGAGTCGGGGGAGGGCCGGGAAATGAGCAGTTCTTC. The variable domain in full, completed from reference TRBV9 and TRBJ2-1, reads DSGVTQTPKHLITATGQRVTLRCSPRSGDLSVYWYQQSLDQGLQFLIQYYNGEERAKGNILERFSAQQFPDLHSELNLSSLELGDSALYFCASSVGVGGGPGNEQFFGPGTRLTVL.

The V call is TRBV11-3, the J call TRBJ2-3; TRBD2 matches 14 bases. The CDR3 is made up of 16 amino acids. Germline V gene sequence: CDR1 SGHNT, CDR2 YENEEA. With V trimmed by 1 base and J by 6 bases, 3 bases remained unmatched. The CDR3 DNA is TGTGCCAGCAGCTTAGGACTAGCGGGGGGGCGGGATACGCAGTATTTT. Its translation is CASSLGLAGGRDTQYF.

V usage is TRBV6-5 and J usage is TRBJ1-6; D gene uncertain. The CDR3 is 14 residues long. The V gene lost 7 bases and the J gene lost 8 bases, with 15 bases spanning the gap. Germline V gives CDR1 MNHEY, CDR2 SVGAGI. CDR3 DNA: TGTGCCAGCACCCGTGAACATAAAGATTCACCCCTCCACTTT. This gives the protein CASTREHKDSPLHF.

The table lists this clone with a count of one. The rearrangement joins TRBV2 to TRBJ2-7; D perhaps matches TRBD2 (7 bases). The CDR3 has 14 residues. V was trimmed by 6 bases and J by 9 bases, leaving 21 bases between them. Germline-derived CDR1 and CDR2 are SNHLY and FYNNEI. This CDR3 reads CASSEGGRVVRQYF. The CDR3 DNA sequence: TGTGCCAGCAGCGAGGGGGGGCGGGTCGTGCGGCAGTACTTC.

The chain joins TRBV3-1 (or the pseudogene TRBV3-2) to TRBJ1-2; D unclear. The length of the CDR3 is 13 residues. Germline assignment: CDR1 LGHDT and CDR2 YNNKEL (reference sequence). V gave up 6 bases and J gave up 4 bases, with 12 bases separating them. CDR3 DNA: TGTGCCAGCAGTAAGGAGGCCGTCTATGGCTACACCTTC. It specifies CASSKEAVYGYTF.

This clone appeared once. This chain connects TRBV20-1 to TRBJ2-3; 8 positions agree with TRBD2. The V and J ends lost 3 bases and 2 bases, in that order; junction bases with no gene match: 13. Germline loops: CDR1 DFQATT, CDR2 SNEGSKA (reference sequence). The length of the CDR3 is 17 residues. CDR3 protein: CSASTLASGRHTDTQYF. The CDR3 DNA sequence: TGCAGTGCTAGTACCCTCGCTAGCGGGCGCCACACAGATACGCAGTATTTT.

J is TRBJ2-5 and V is TRBV6-2 or TRBV6-3; the D gene is possibly TRBD2 (5 bases). The germline V and J ends were trimmed by 2 bases and 4 bases, with 26 bases remaining between them. The CDR3 contains 19 residues. The germline gives CDR1 MNHEY, CDR2 SVGEGT. CDR3 protein: CASSYPKYTGGGARETQYF. For the CDR3, the DNA is TGTGCCAGCAGTTACCCGAAGTACACGGGCGGAGGAGCCCGAGAGACCCAGTACTTC.

This clone was recorded only once. The chain has TRBV5-8 and TRBJ1-2; 7 bases map to TRBD1. The CDR3 loop spans 19 amino acids. J gave up 3 bases and V 2 bases, and 19 bases lay outside the gene matches. Germline assignment: CDR1 SGHTS and CDR2 YDEGEE. This CDR3 is CASSLPYIAGTVLHYGYTF. The CDR3 nucleotides are TGTGCCAGCAGCTTACCCTACATCGCCGGGACAGTCTTGCACTATGGCTACACCTTC.

The V and J genes are TRBV4-1 and TRBJ1-1; possible D gene TRBD1, 5 bases. The V end lost 4 bases, the J end lost 5 bases, and 11 bases lay between the germline ends. The germline V gene has CDR1 MGHRA and CDR2 YSYEKL. CDR3 length: 13 amino acids. CDR3 region: CASSRGGITEAFF. For the CDR3, the DNA is TGCGCCAGCAGCCGTGGGGGGATTACTGAAGCTTTCTTT.

CDR3 in amino acids: CASSQIVTGGQETQYF. The CDR3 nucleotides read TGTGCCAGCAGCCAAATTGTGACAGGGGGCCAAGAGACCCAGTACTTC. This chain connects TRBV4-2 to TRBJ2-5, with 9 bases lining up with TRBD1. Per the germline V gene, CDR1 is LGHNA and CDR2 is YNFKEQ. The V segment lost 2 bases and the J segment 1 base; nucleotides outside the gene matches: 5. The length of the CDR3 is 16 residues.

The chain combines TRBV9 with TRBJ2-7; TRBD1 agrees at 8 bases. The CDR3 sequence is 16 residues long. Per the germline V gene, CDR1 is SGDLS and CDR2 is YYNGEE. V was pared by 0 bases and J by 0 bases, with 5 bases of the junction left unmatched. CDR3 in DNA: TGTGCCAGCAGCGTAGGTCCCGGGACAGGCTCCTACGAGCAGTACTTC. Translated, it gives CASSVGPGTGSYEQYF.

The chain recombines TRBV5-4 with TRBJ1-5; tentatively, D is TRBD1 (6 bases). Germline CDR1 is SGHNT and CDR2 is YYREEE (reference sequence). V was cut by 3 bases and J by 5 bases, with 9 bases left in between. This CDR3 has 13 amino acids. CDR3 amino acids: CASSSQGYQPQHF. Written as DNA, the CDR3 is TGTGCCAGCAGCTCACAGGGATATCAGCCCCAGCATTTT.

The V gene is TRBV13, the J gene TRBJ2-4; TRBD2 aligns across 13 bases. This CDR3 has 17 residues. V was clipped by 4 bases and J by 0 bases; unmatched bases: 3. The germline V gene has CDR1 PRHDT and CDR2 FYEKMQ (reference sequence). The CDR3 DNA reads as TGTGCCAGCAGCTCCACTAGCGGGGGGGTAGCCAAAAACATTCAGTACTTC. It translates to CASSSTSGGVAKNIQYF.